Listed below are T cell receptor beta chains from one sample, sequenced in a study of blood T cell repertoires in COVID-19. Clones were sequenced by immunoSEQ multiplex PCR, and TCRdb holds only the in-frame ones, with some missing. The sample has around 200,000 clones, around three quarters seen once; the top ten hold less than 7%. Sequenced input: peripheral blood. The receptors stem from a woman in her 70s with acute or convalescent COVID-19. Each CDR3 is given with its conserved first and last residue. The order of the fields is D gene, J gene, V gene, clone size, CDR3 DNA, CDR3 protein. D genes are given only for firm matches. Clone sizes are given selectively: once, few, many, or a class where the clone is expanded.

D gene: TRBD1; J gene: TRBJ1-2; V gene: TRBV28; clone size: NA; CDR3 DNA: TGTGCCAGCAGTTTGACAGGGGAAGTCGATGGCTACACCTTC; CDR3 protein: CASSLTGEVDGYTF
D gene: TRBD1; J gene: TRBJ2-6; V gene: TRBV6-4; clone size: NA; CDR3 DNA: TGTGCCAGCAGCCCCAGGGGGATCTCTGGGGCCAACGTCCTGACTTTC; CDR3 protein: CASSPRGISGANVLTF
D gene: TRBD2; J gene: TRBJ2-2; V gene: TRBV3-1/TRBV3-2; clone size: NA; CDR3 DNA: TGTGCCAGCAGCCGCCCGACTAGCGGGAGTAGCGGGGAGCTGTTTTTT; CDR3 protein: CASSRPTSGSSGELFF
D gene: NA; J gene: TRBJ1-4; V gene: TRBV3-1/TRBV3-2; clone size: NA; CDR3 DNA: TGTGCCAGCAGCCAAGTGGCGGCTACTAATGAAAAACTGTTTTTT; CDR3 protein: CASSQVAATNEKLFF
D gene: TRBD2; J gene: TRBJ2-3; V gene: TRBV18; clone size: NA; CDR3 DNA: TGTGCCAGCTCGCTTCTAGCGGATTCCCGGATTAGCACAGATACGCAGTATTTT; CDR3 protein: CASSLLADSRISTDTQYF
D gene: NA; J gene: TRBJ1-1; V gene: TRBV28; clone size: NA; CDR3 DNA: TGTGCCAGCAGTCCCCCTTCGACAGGAGAAGCTTTCTTT; CDR3 protein: CASSPPSTGEAFF
D gene: TRBD1; J gene: TRBJ1-4; V gene: TRBV19; clone size: NA; CDR3 DNA: TGTGCCAGTAGTTCGACAGGGACTAATGAAAAACTGTTTTTT; CDR3 protein: CASSSTGTNEKLFF
D gene: TRBD1; J gene: TRBJ2-4; V gene: TRBV15; clone size: NA; CDR3 DNA: TGTGCCACCAGCAGGGAACCCGGACAGGGGGCGACGGTTCTCGCCAAAAACATTCAGTACTTC; CDR3 protein: CATSREPGQGATVLAKNIQYF
D gene: NA; J gene: TRBJ2-2; V gene: TRBV11-3; clone size: few; CDR3 DNA: TGTGCCAGCAGCTTCACGAGGGCCGGGGAGCTGTTTTTT; CDR3 protein: CASSFTRAGELFF
D gene: NA; J gene: TRBJ2-2; V gene: TRBV9; clone size: NA; CDR3 DNA: TGTGCCAGCAGCCCCCCCCGCCCAGGGGCCGGGGAGCTGTTTTTT; CDR3 protein: CASSPPRPGAGELFF
D gene: NA; J gene: TRBJ2-1; V gene: TRBV28; clone size: NA; CDR3 DNA: TGTGCCAGCACCGCGGTGGAGGCCTACAATGAGCAGTTCTTC; CDR3 protein: CASTAVEAYNEQFF
D gene: NA; J gene: TRBJ2-1; V gene: TRBV4-1; clone size: NA; CDR3 DNA: TGCGCCAGCAGCCACGAGAGGGACAAAGGCAATGAGCAGTTCTTC; CDR3 protein: CASSHERDKGNEQFF
D gene: TRBD1; J gene: TRBJ1-5; V gene: TRBV15; clone size: NA; CDR3 DNA: TGTGCCACCAGCTCCCGGGACAGGGAAAGCCAGCCCCAGCATTTT; CDR3 protein: CATSSRDRESQPQHF
D gene: TRBD1; J gene: TRBJ2-5; V gene: TRBV11-2; clone size: NA; CDR3 DNA: TGTGCCAGCAGCCCGGCCGGGACAGGGGGTATCGAGACCCAGTACTTC; CDR3 protein: CASSPAGTGGIETQYF
D gene: TRBD2; J gene: TRBJ2-1; V gene: TRBV5-5; clone size: NA; CDR3 DNA: TGTGCCAGCAGCTTGGGGACTAGCGGGAGTATGTATGAGCAGTTCTTC; CDR3 protein: CASSLGTSGSMYEQFF
D gene: TRBD2; J gene: TRBJ2-1; V gene: TRBV7-2; clone size: NA; CDR3 DNA: TGTGCCAGCAGCCTGGGAGCGGGAATTTACAATGAGCAGTTCTTC; CDR3 protein: CASSLGAGIYNEQFF
D gene: NA; J gene: TRBJ1-1; V gene: TRBV3-1/TRBV3-2; clone size: NA; CDR3 DNA: TGTGCCAGCAGCCCCGGGGGGAACACTGAAGCTTTCTTT; CDR3 protein: CASSPGGNTEAFF
D gene: NA; J gene: TRBJ2-5; V gene: TRBV5-4; clone size: NA; CDR3 DNA: TGTGCCAGCAGCCTTGTGACTAGAGGCCAAGAGACCCAGTACTTC; CDR3 protein: CASSLVTRGQETQYF
D gene: NA; J gene: TRBJ2-1; V gene: TRBV27; clone size: NA; CDR3 DNA: TGTGCCAGCAGCCTTGAGTGGGAGGACTACAATGAGCAGTTCTTC; CDR3 protein: CASSLEWEDYNEQFF
D gene: NA; J gene: TRBJ1-4; V gene: TRBV28; clone size: NA; CDR3 DNA: TGTGCCAGCAGTCCAAGGGGGTATACTAATGAAAAACTGTTTTTT; CDR3 protein: CASSPRGYTNEKLFF
D gene: TRBD1; J gene: TRBJ1-6; V gene: TRBV6-2/TRBV6-3; clone size: NA; CDR3 DNA: TGTGCCAGCAGTTCCTTAACAGGGGGAAATTCACCCCTCCACTTT; CDR3 protein: CASSSLTGGNSPLHF
D gene: NA; J gene: TRBJ1-4; V gene: TRBV11-2; clone size: NA; CDR3 DNA: TGTGCCAGCAGCTTAACAGGGTACGCTAATGAAAAACTGTTTTTT; CDR3 protein: CASSLTGYANEKLFF
D gene: TRBD1; J gene: TRBJ1-4; V gene: TRBV5-1; clone size: NA; CDR3 DNA: TGCGCCAGCAGCAACACCCTTGGACAGGGGGCAGGAAAACTGTTTTTT; CDR3 protein: CASSNTLGQGAGKLFF
D gene: TRBD1; J gene: TRBJ1-2; V gene: TRBV6-6; clone size: NA; CDR3 DNA: TGTGCCAGCAGACTATTACAGGGGGAAGGTGGCTACACCTTC; CDR3 protein: CASRLLQGEGGYTF
D gene: NA; J gene: TRBJ2-5; V gene: TRBV28; clone size: NA; CDR3 DNA: TGTGCCAGCAGTTTATCGGGGTGGGAGACCCAGTACTTC; CDR3 protein: CASSLSGWETQYF
D gene: NA; J gene: TRBJ1-5; V gene: TRBV18; clone size: NA; CDR3 DNA: TGTGCCAGCTCACCAAACCCCACGGGTGGTAGCAATCAGCCCCAGCATTTT; CDR3 protein: CASSPNPTGGSNQPQHF
D gene: NA; J gene: TRBJ2-7; V gene: TRBV15; clone size: NA; CDR3 DNA: TGTGCCACCAGCAGAGGGTCGCTAGACAGCTCCTACGAGCAGTACTTC; CDR3 protein: CATSRGSLDSSYEQYF
D gene: TRBD2; J gene: TRBJ2-2; V gene: TRBV24-1; clone size: NA; CDR3 DNA: TGTGCCACCAGTGACAGCGGGAGGGCCACCGGGGAGCTGTTTTTT; CDR3 protein: CATSDSGRATGELFF
D gene: NA; J gene: TRBJ1-1; V gene: TRBV5-4; clone size: NA; CDR3 DNA: TGTGCCAGCAGCTTGGCCGGCAGGGTTGAAGCTTTCTTT; CDR3 protein: CASSLAGRVEAFF
D gene: NA; J gene: TRBJ2-1; V gene: TRBV24-1; clone size: NA; CDR3 DNA: TGTGCCACCAGTGATCCCAGGGCAGATGAGCAGTTCTTC; CDR3 protein: CATSDPRADEQFF
D gene: NA; J gene: TRBJ2-1; V gene: TRBV7-3; clone size: once; CDR3 DNA: TGTGCCAGCAGCTTATATGGCGGGATCGACAATGAGCAGTTCTTC; CDR3 protein: CASSLYGGIDNEQFF
D gene: NA; J gene: TRBJ1-2; V gene: TRBV2; clone size: once; CDR3 DNA: TGTGCCAGCAGTGATGGACAGAACTATGGCTACACCTTC; CDR3 protein: CASSDGQNYGYTF
D gene: TRBD1; J gene: TRBJ1-5; V gene: TRBV28; clone size: NA; CDR3 DNA: TGTGCCAGCAGTTTGCCCGGGACAGGAGCAGATCAGCCCCAGCATTTT; CDR3 protein: CASSLPGTGADQPQHF
D gene: NA; J gene: TRBJ2-1; V gene: TRBV7-3; clone size: NA; CDR3 DNA: TGTGCCAGCAGCGCAACATCCTACAATGAGCAGTTCTTC; CDR3 protein: CASSATSYNEQFF
D gene: NA; J gene: TRBJ1-1; V gene: TRBV30; clone size: NA; CDR3 DNA: TGTGCCTGGACCGGGGGGGCCCGGGGGGCTTTCTTT; CDR3 protein: CAWTGGARGAFF
D gene: NA; J gene: TRBJ2-2; V gene: TRBV18; clone size: NA; CDR3 DNA: TGTGCCAGCCCCCGCCCGGGAGTGGGCACCGGGGAGCTGTTTTTT; CDR3 protein: CASPRPGVGTGELFF
D gene: TRBD2; J gene: TRBJ2-3; V gene: TRBV28; clone size: NA; CDR3 DNA: TGTGCCAGCAGTTTTGGAGCGGGGCTGTTGGGAGATACGCAGTATTTT; CDR3 protein: CASSFGAGLLGDTQYF
D gene: NA; J gene: TRBJ2-5; V gene: TRBV10-3; clone size: NA; CDR3 DNA: TGTGCCATCAGGGAAGGACAGAGGGCACAAGAGACCCAGTACTTC; CDR3 protein: CAIREGQRAQETQYF
D gene: NA; J gene: TRBJ2-3; V gene: TRBV19; clone size: NA; CDR3 DNA: TGTGCCAGTAGTATCGGTCCTAGCACAGATACGCAGTATTTT; CDR3 protein: CASSIGPSTDTQYF
D gene: TRBD1; J gene: TRBJ1-1; V gene: TRBV6-6; clone size: once; CDR3 DNA: TGTGCCAGCAGCCAGACTAGTAGGGGGCGAAACACTGAAGCTTTCTTT; CDR3 protein: CASSQTSRGRNTEAFF
D gene: NA; J gene: TRBJ1-2; V gene: TRBV6-1; clone size: NA; CDR3 DNA: TGTGCCAGCAGTGAACGCGGAGGGGGAGGGAACTATGGCTACACCTTC; CDR3 protein: CASSERGGGGNYGYTF
D gene: NA; J gene: TRBJ2-2; V gene: TRBV18; clone size: NA; CDR3 DNA: TGTGCCAGCTCACCGCTGGGGACATTAGGGCCAGGCACCGGGGAGCTGTTTTTT; CDR3 protein: CASSPLGTLGPGTGELFF
D gene: TRBD2; J gene: TRBJ2-1; V gene: TRBV24-1; clone size: NA; CDR3 DNA: TGTGCCACCAGTGATATATCTAGCGGGAGGGGGAATGAGCAGTTCTTC; CDR3 protein: CATSDISSGRGNEQFF
D gene: NA; J gene: TRBJ1-5; V gene: TRBV6-2/TRBV6-3; clone size: once; CDR3 DNA: TGTGCCAGCAGTGCCTTAACGGGGGTAGGGATCAAGCCCCAGCATTTT; CDR3 protein: CASSALTGVGIKPQHF
D gene: TRBD1; J gene: TRBJ1-2; V gene: TRBV7-2; clone size: NA; CDR3 DNA: TGTGCCAGCAGCCCCAGACAGGGTTCCTATGGCTACACCTTC; CDR3 protein: CASSPRQGSYGYTF
D gene: TRBD2; J gene: TRBJ2-1; V gene: TRBV6-4; clone size: few; CDR3 DNA: TGTGCCAGCAGTTCAGCTAGCGGGGCCTACAATGAGCAGTTCTTC; CDR3 protein: CASSSASGAYNEQFF
D gene: NA; J gene: TRBJ2-5; V gene: TRBV19; clone size: NA; CDR3 DNA: TGTGCCAGTAGTATAGATCAGGGCAATAAGGAGACCCAGTACTTC; CDR3 protein: CASSIDQGNKETQYF
D gene: NA; J gene: TRBJ2-1; V gene: TRBV5-4; clone size: NA; CDR3 DNA: TGTGCCAGCAGCATTGACAGCTCTACCTACAATGAGCAGTTCTTC; CDR3 protein: CASSIDSSTYNEQFF